The entry below describes one T cell receptor beta chain. Antigen specificity is unknown. It was negative isolation that provided the CD8+ and CD4+ T cells, whereas TEMRA cells were enriched by FACS. Per the germline V gene, CDR1 is MGHDK and CDR2 is SYGVNS. CDR3 length: 14 amino acids. The V end lost 3 bases, the J end lost 7 bases, and 13 bases lay between the germline ends. The sample originates from a study of CD8 T cells in Susac syndrome. After extraction with the RNeasy kit, about 0.5 to 1 ug of the RNA was reverse transcribed using random hexamers. Across 54 Vbeta and 13 Jbeta, immunoSEQ multiplex PCR amplified TCR beta CDR3. One entry per CDR3 protein results from TCRdb running MiXCR on the immunoSEQ multiplex PCR reads. This sample yields some 300,000 distinct CDR3 sequences, of which almost 85% are seen a single time; roughly 0.21% belongs to the top ten. Whole-study findings and limits: An acknowledgment was made by the study that its TCR sequencing and HLA analysis involved relatively few individuals.

The gene calls are TRBV25-1 and TRBJ1-5; a possible D gene is TRBD1 (5 bases). This receptor was obtained from a human donor with multiple sclerosis. Sequencing was performed on CD8+ T cells from PBMCs. CDR3 nucleotides: TGTGCCAGCAGTGAGAGGGGCTCCCAACAGCCCCAGCATTTT. It encodes CASSERGSQQPQHF. Looking up the rest from reference TRBV25-1 and TRBJ1-5 gives the full variable domain: EADIYQTPRYLVIGTGKKITLECSQTMGHDKMYWYQQDPGMELHLIHYSYGVNSTEKGDLSSESTVSRIRTEHFPLTLESARPSHTSQYLCASSERGSQQPQHFGDGTRLSIL.